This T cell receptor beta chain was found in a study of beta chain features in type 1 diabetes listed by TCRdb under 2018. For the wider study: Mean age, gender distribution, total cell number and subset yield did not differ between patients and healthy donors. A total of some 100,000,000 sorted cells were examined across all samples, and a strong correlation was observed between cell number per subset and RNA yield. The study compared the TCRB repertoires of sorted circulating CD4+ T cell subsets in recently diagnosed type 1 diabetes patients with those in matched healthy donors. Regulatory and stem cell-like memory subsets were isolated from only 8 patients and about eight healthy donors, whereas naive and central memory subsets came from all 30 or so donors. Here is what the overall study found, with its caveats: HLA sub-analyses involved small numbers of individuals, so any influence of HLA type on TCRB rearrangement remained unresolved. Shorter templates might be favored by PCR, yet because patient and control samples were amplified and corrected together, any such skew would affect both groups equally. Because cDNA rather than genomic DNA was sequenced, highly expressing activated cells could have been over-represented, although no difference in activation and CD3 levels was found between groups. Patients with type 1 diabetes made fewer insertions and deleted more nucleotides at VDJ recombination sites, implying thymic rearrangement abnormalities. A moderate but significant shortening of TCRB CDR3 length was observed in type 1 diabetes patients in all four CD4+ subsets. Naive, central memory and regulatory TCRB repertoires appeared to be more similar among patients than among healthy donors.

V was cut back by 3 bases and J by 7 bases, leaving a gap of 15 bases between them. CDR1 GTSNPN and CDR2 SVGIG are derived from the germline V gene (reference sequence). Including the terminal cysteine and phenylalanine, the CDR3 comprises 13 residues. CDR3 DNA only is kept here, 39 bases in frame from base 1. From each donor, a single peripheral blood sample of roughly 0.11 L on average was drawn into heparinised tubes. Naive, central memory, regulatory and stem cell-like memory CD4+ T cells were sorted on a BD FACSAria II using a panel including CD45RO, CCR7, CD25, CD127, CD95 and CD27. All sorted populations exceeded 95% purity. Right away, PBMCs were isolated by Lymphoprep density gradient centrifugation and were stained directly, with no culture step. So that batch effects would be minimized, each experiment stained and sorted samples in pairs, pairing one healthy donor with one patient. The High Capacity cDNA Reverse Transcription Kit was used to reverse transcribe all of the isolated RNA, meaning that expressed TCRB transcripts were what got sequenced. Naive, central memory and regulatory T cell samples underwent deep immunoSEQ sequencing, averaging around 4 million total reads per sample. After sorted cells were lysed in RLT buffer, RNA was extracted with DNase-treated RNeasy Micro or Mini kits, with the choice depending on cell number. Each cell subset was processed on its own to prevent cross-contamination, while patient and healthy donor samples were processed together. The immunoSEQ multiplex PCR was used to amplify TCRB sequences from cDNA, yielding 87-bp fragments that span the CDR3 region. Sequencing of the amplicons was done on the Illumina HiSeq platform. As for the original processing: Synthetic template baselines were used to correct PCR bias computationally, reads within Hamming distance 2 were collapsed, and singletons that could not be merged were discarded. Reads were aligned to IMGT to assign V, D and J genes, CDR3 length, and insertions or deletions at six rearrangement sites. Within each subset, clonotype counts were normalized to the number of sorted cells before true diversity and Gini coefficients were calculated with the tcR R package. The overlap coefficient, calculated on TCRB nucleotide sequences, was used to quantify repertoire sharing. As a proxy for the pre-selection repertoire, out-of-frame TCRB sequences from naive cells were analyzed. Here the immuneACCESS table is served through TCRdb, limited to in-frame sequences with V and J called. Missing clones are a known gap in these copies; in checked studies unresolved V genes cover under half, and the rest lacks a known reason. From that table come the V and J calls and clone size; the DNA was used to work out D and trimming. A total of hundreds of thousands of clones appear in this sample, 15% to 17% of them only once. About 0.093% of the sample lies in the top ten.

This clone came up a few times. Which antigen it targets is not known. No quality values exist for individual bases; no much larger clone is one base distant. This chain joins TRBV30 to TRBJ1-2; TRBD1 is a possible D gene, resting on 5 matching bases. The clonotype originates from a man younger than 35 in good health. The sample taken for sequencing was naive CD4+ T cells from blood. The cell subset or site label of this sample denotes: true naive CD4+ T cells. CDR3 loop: CAWSSRVYRGYTF. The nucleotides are TGTGCCTGGAGCTCCAGGGTTTATCGTGGCTACACCTTC.